The rows below give T cell receptor beta chains drawn from one sample of a study of human T cells and chemical hapten exposure. TCRdb fed the RACE reads into MiXCR, producing one record per CDR3 protein. The top ten clones hold over 2% of a sample with about 99,000 distinct CDR3 sequences, over 10% of them seen once. The sample was whole blood, taken in connection with sensitization to the hapten diphenylcyclopropenone (DPC). All receptors come from a middle-aged woman with alopecia areata. Some clones in this sample may be carry-over from other donors' samples. The CDR3 runs from the conserved cysteine through the conserved F or W. A D gene is named only where the DNA matches it firmly. Only part of the rows carry a size: once, few, many, or a class if the clone is expanded.

TRBV11-2,.,TRBJ2-3,.,TGTGCCAGCAGCTTATTCACAGGGATAGCTACAGATACGCAGTATTTT,CASSLFTGIATDTQYF
TRBV5-6,TRBD2,TRBJ2-5,.,TGTGCCAGCAGCTTGTTTAGAACAGCTAGCGGGAGTGAGGAGACCCAGTACTTC,CASSLFRTASGSEETQYF
TRBV4-2,.,TRBJ2-3,few,TGTGCCAGCAGCCAGACCAAGAGCACAGATACGCAGTATTTT,CASSQTKSTDTQYF
TRBV7-2,.,TRBJ1-5,many,TGTGCCAGCAGCTTAGTGGGTAATCAGCCCCAGCATTTT,CASSLVGNQPQHF
TRBV12-3/TRBV12-4,.,TRBJ2-7,.,TGTGCCAGCACGGGCTTACAGGGCTACGAGCAGTACTTC,CASTGLQGYEQYF
TRBV7-2,.,TRBJ2-7,few,TGTGCCAGCAGCCGACACACGGACTACGAGCAGTACTTC,CASSRHTDYEQYF
TRBV12-3/TRBV12-4,TRBD1,TRBJ1-3,.,TGTGCCAGCAGTTCCCGGGACAGGGGAAATGGAAACACCATATATTTT,CASSSRDRGNGNTIYF
TRBV30,.,TRBJ1-1,few,TGTGCCTGGTGCTTTGTGAACACTGAAGCTTTCTTT,CAWCFVNTEAFF
TRBV28,.,TRBJ1-3,few,TGTGCCAGCAGTTACTCGCAATATGGAAACACCATATATTTT,CASSYSQYGNTIYF
TRBV2,TRBD1,TRBJ2-5,.,TGTGCCAGCAGTGCTGAACAGGGGGAGACCCAGTACTTC,CASSAEQGETQYF
TRBV6-6,.,TRBJ1-4,many,TGTGCCAGCAGTTACTCCGGTGAAAAACTGTTTTTT,CASSYSGEKLFF
TRBV12-2,.,TRBJ2-3,.,TGTGCAAGTCGCCCTACAGCGGGAGACAGTACAGATACGCAGTATTTT,CASRPTAGDSTDTQYF
TRBV11-2,.,TRBJ2-3,.,TGTGCCAGCAGCTTAGAAACGGCAGATACGCAGTATTTT,CASSLETADTQYF
TRBV7-2,TRBD2,TRBJ2-1,.,TGTGCCAGCAGCACCGGGACTAACACTGAGCAGTTCTTC,CASSTGTNTEQFF
TRBV12-3/TRBV12-4,.,TRBJ2-2,few,TGTGCCAGCAGGGAGGTCGGGGAGCTGTTTTTT,CASREVGELFF
TRBV7-2,.,TRBJ1-2,few,TGTGCCAGCAGCTTCAGGGAGGACGGCTACACCTTC,CASSFREDGYTF
TRBV6-4,.,TRBJ2-1,.,TGTGCCAGCAGTGCCACGCTAAACAGCCGCCAGTTCTTC,CASSATLNSRQFF
TRBV25-1,.,TRBJ2-1,few,TGTGCCAGTGGACACGGTGGGTACAATGAGCAGTTCTTC,CASGHGGYNEQFF
TRBV6-2/TRBV6-3,TRBD1,TRBJ1-5,.,TGTGCCAGCAGTTCAAGACAGGGGCGGGGGCCCCAGCATTTT,CASSSRQGRGPQHF
TRBV4-1,.,TRBJ2-7,many,TGCGCCAGCAGCCAAGAGGAGTTTAGCGGACACATTAACTACGAGCAGTACTTC,CASSQEEFSGHINYEQYF
TRBV25-1,.,TRBJ2-3,.,TGTGCCAGCAGTCTCATGGGGGCGGATACGCAGTATTTT,CASSLMGADTQYF
TRBV20-1,.,TRBJ1-2,few,TGCAGTGCTAGAGATCTTTTGGAGTATGGCTACACCTTC,CSARDLLEYGYTF
TRBV19,TRBD2,TRBJ2-3,.,TGTGCCAGTAGTATAAGCGGGAGCAGCACAGATACGCAGTATTTT,CASSISGSSTDTQYF
TRBV29-1,.,TRBJ2-1,.,TGCAGCGTTGAAGGATTTCAGGGGCCCGGTGAGCAGTTCTTC,CSVEGFQGPGEQFF
TRBV6-5,TRBD2,TRBJ2-1,.,TGTGCCAGCAGGAGACTAGCGGGAGTAATCGATGAGCAGTTCTTC,CASRRLAGVIDEQFF
TRBV4-3,.,TRBJ2-3,few,TGCGCCAGCAGCCAAGAGGGGAATACGCAGTATTTT,CASSQEGNTQYF
TRBV11-2,.,TRBJ2-3,many,TGTGCCAGCAGCTTAGAGGTTGGGCTATTAGACACAGATACGCAGTATTTT,CASSLEVGLLDTDTQYF
TRBV28,TRBD1,TRBJ1-4,.,TGTGCCAGCAGGGGACAGACTGAAAAACTGTTTTTT,CASRGQTEKLFF
TRBV18,.,TRBJ1-1,few,TGTGCCAGCTCCCCTGGGGGAGGGGCTGAAGCTTTCTTT,CASSPGGGAEAFF
TRBV24-1,TRBD1,TRBJ2-1,.,TGTGCCACCAGTGACACCTCCGGGACAGACTCCTACAATGAGCAGTTCTTC,CATSDTSGTDSYNEQFF
TRBV29-1,.,TRBJ2-5,few,TGCAGCGTTGGACAGAAATGGAGAGAGACCCAGTACTTC,CSVGQKWRETQYF